A single sample is the source of the 23 T cell receptor beta chains below, sequenced in a study of T cell repertoires in cytomegalovirus infection. TCRdb re-derived calls from the reads in MiXCR, one entry per CDR3 protein. The sample records hundreds of thousands of distinct CDR3 sequences, 9.6% being singletons. Input material: PBMCs. Source of these receptors: a human donor in good health (CMV status not recorded). Some clones in this sample may be carry-over from other donors' samples.

Concerning this clonotype: This could be a read error, since a much larger clone is one nucleotide away. The chain employs TRBV6-2 or TRBV6-3 and TRBJ2-5; D is uncertain. V dropped 4 bases and J dropped 1 base, with 16 bases sitting between them. Germline CDR1 and CDR2: MNHEY and SVGEGT. The CDR3 spans 16 residues. The CDR3 bases are TGTGCCAGCAGTTCCTCCGGGCGGAGAATCCAAGAGACCCAGTACTTC. It is translated as CASSSSGRRIQETQYF.

This clonotype appeared many times. This chain uses TRBV6-2 or TRBV6-3 with TRBJ1-5, with TRBD1 identical over 7 bases. The V segment lost 2 bases and the J segment 0 bases; nucleotides outside the gene matches: 10. In germline, CDR1 is MNHEY, CDR2 SVGEGT. CDR3 size: 18 residues. This CDR3 is CASSYIRDRPYSNQPQHF. CDR3 DNA sequence: TGTGCCAGCAGTTACATTCGGGACAGACCTTATAGCAATCAGCCCCAGCATTTT.

Many counts were recorded for this clonotype. The chain employs TRBV7-9 and TRBJ2-7; 8 bases line up with TRBD1. The CDR3 extends over 13 amino acids. The trim removed 5 bases at V and 5 bases at J, leaving 5 bases unmatched. The V gene's germline CDR1 is SEHNR and CDR2 FQNEAQ (reference sequence). CDR3 loop: CASSRGTGDEQYF. The CDR3 DNA is TGTGCCAGCAGCCGTGGGACAGGAGACGAGCAGTACTTC.

Many counts were recorded for this clonotype. This chain links TRBV7-6 with TRBJ1-6, with 7 bases fitting TRBD1. There are 16 residues in the CDR3. Germline V gives CDR1 SGHVS, CDR2 FNYEAQ. V lost 0 bases and J lost 9; bases outside the gene matches: 8. The CDR3 sequence is CASSLAQTGLGSPLHF. The CDR3 bases are TGTGCCAGCAGCTTAGCCCAGACAGGGTTAGGTTCACCCCTCCACTTT.

In its sample, this clonotype was seen many times. The V call is TRBV2, the J call TRBJ2-2, with D possibly called TRBD1 or TRBD2 (5 bases each). Germline CDR1 and CDR2: SNHLY and FYNNEI. CDR3 length equals 15 residues. V dropped 6 bases and J dropped 0 bases, with 11 bases sitting between them. Here the CDR3 reads CASRRGAANTGELFF. In nucleotides, the CDR3 is TGTGCCAGCAGGCGAGGGGCCGCGAACACCGGGGAGCTGTTTTTT.

Ten or more counts support this clonotype. The V call is TRBV4-1, the J call TRBJ1-4, with D possibly matching TRBD1 (5 bases). The CDR3 sequence is 19 residues long. Per germline, CDR1 MGHRA and CDR2 YSYEKL. Trimming took off 0 bases at V and 0 bases at J, with 17 bases between the two ends. Here the CDR3 reads CASSQDRGTDRATNEKLFF. Here the CDR3 DNA reads TGCGCCAGCAGCCAAGATCGTGGGACCGACAGAGCAACTAATGAAAAACTGTTTTTT.

Many counts were recorded for this clonotype. The chain couples TRBV7-2 to TRBJ2-3; 7 bases line up with TRBD1. The CDR3 is 20 residues long. The J segment lost 3 bases and the V segment lost 5 bases, leaving 23 bases of the junction unmatched. In germline, CDR1 is SGHTA, CDR2 FQGNSA. CDR3 in amino acids: CASSPRVTGTISQRTDTQYF. The CDR3 coding sequence is TGTGCCAGCAGCCCGCGCGTGACAGGGACCATCTCTCAAAGGACAGATACGCAGTATTTT.

In its sample, this clonotype was seen a few times. CDR3 nucleotides: TGTGCCAGCAGCCAAGCGACCACTGAAGCTTTCTTT. This encodes CASSQATTEAFF. V gene TRBV3-1 combines with J gene TRBJ1-1; D is uncertain. CDR1 and CDR2 from the germline V gene are LGHDT and YNNKEL (reference sequence). V lost 1 base and J 4 bases, leaving 4 bases between the germline ends. The CDR3 is 12 amino acids.

This clonotype was seen many times. The chain has TRBV24-1 and TRBJ2-5, with D hard to call. The length of the CDR3 is 13 residues. Germline values: CDR1 KGHDR, CDR2 SFDVKD. Trimming shortened V by 7 bases and J by 5 bases, and 13 bases separated the two germline ends. CDR3 residues: CATSYDRGETQYF. Here the CDR3 DNA reads TGTGCCACCAGCTATGACCGTGGGGAGACCCAGTACTTC.

This clonotype was counted at least ten times. V usage is TRBV28 and J usage is TRBJ2-7; perhaps TRBD2 as D (6 bases). From germline, CDR1 is MDHEN and CDR2 SYDVKM. The V gene lost 3 bases and the J gene lost 5 bases, with 8 bases spanning the gap. CDR3 size: 12 residues. CDR3 residues: CASSFSGDEQYV. CDR3 in DNA: TGTGCCAGCAGTTTCTCGGGGGACGAGCAGTACGTC.

This clonotype was counted ten times or more. This rearrangement joins TRBV20-1 to TRBJ2-3, with 12 bases fitting TRBD2. V shed 0 bases and J 4 bases; nucleotides not matched to a gene: 2. The CDR3 is made up of 15 amino acids. Germline V gene lookup returns CDR1 DFQATT and CDR2 SNEGSKA (reference sequence). CDR3 DNA sequence: TGCAGTGCTAGAGATCTAGCGGGGGGGCCAGATACGCAGTATTTT. Translated, it gives CSARDLAGGPDTQYF.

The table lists this clonotype with many counts. The chain joins TRBV7-9 to TRBJ2-2, with a possible D match to TRBD1 (5 bases). Per the germline V gene, CDR1 is SEHNR and CDR2 is FQNEAQ (reference sequence). Trimming pared 4 bases from V and 6 bases from J, leaving 12 bases between. This CDR3 region has 14 residues. CDR3 bases: TGTGCCAGCAGCTCCCCAGGGTCCGCCGGGGAGCTGTTTTTT. This encodes CASSSPGSAGELFF.

This clonotype came up many times. The genes are TRBV7-2 and TRBJ2-1, with a possible D match to TRBD1 (7 bases). The germline CDR1 and CDR2 sequences are SGHTA and FQGNSA. The CDR3 has 14 amino acids. The V end lost 5 bases, the J end lost 5 bases, and 13 bases lay between the germline ends. The CDR3 DNA sequence: TGTGCCAGCAGCCGCGGGACAGTCAACAATGAGCAGTTCTTC. Amino acids: CASSRGTVNNEQFF.

This clonotype was seen at least ten times. The chain couples TRBV29-1 to TRBJ1-1; 7 nucleotides match TRBD1. V shed 6 bases, J shed 0 bases, and the junction held 7 bases outside the gene matches. This CDR3 has 14 amino acids. Germline CDR1 reads SQVTM; CDR2 reads ANQGSEA. The CDR3 spells CSVNTGVMNTEAFF. The CDR3 DNA is TGCAGCGTAAATACAGGGGTCATGAACACTGAAGCTTTCTTT.

The sample holds many counts of this clonotype. The chain has TRBV20-1 and TRBJ2-1; D unresolved. The CDR3 extends over 14 amino acids. Trimming stripped 8 bases from V and 2 bases from J, with 16 bases between. Germline CDR1 is DFQATT and CDR2 is SNEGSKA (reference sequence). The CDR3: CSPSPGSAYNEQFF. CDR3 DNA sequence: TGCAGTCCCTCCCCCGGGTCAGCCTACAATGAGCAGTTCTTC.

This clonotype was picked up many times. This chain links TRBV4-2 with TRBJ2-7; 7 nucleotides line up with TRBD2. Germline-derived CDR1 and CDR2 are LGHNA and YNFKEQ. V lost 0 bases and J lost 0; bases outside the gene matches: 8. CDR3 length: 17 residues. The CDR3 nucleotides read TGTGCCAGCAGCCAAGAACGGTCGAGCGGGGACTCCTACGAGCAGTACTTC. Amino acid sequence: CASSQERSSGDSYEQYF.

This rearrangement joins TRBV28 to TRBJ2-1; 14 bases line up with TRBD2. The J segment lost 7 bases and the V segment lost 6 bases, leaving 8 bases of the junction unmatched. Germline V gene lookup returns CDR1 MDHEN and CDR2 SYDVKM. This CDR3 comprises 16 residues. The CDR3 nucleotides read TGTGCCAGCAGCGGGACTAGCGGGGGCACGGGGAATGAGCAGTTCTTC. Protein: CASSGTSGGTGNEQFF. The full variable domain, rest sourced from reference TRBV28 and TRBJ2-1, is DVKVTQSSRYLVKRTGEKVFLECVQDMDHENMFWYRQDPGLGLRLIYFSYDVKMKEKGDIPEGYSVSREKKERFSLILESASTNQTSMYLCASSGTSGGTGNEQFFGPGTRLTVL.

This clonotype was observed at least ten times. The V call is TRBV6-2 or TRBV6-3, the J call TRBJ2-5, with D unclear. Trimming removed 0 bases from V and 5 bases from J, with 13 bases in between. The CDR3 covers 15 residues. Germline CDR1 is MNHEY and CDR2 is SVGEGT. The CDR3 loop reads CASSYSRKGRETQYF. The DNA for the CDR3 is TGTGCCAGCAGTTACTCGAGGAAGGGCAGGGAGACCCAGTACTTC.

The sample holds many counts of this clonotype. The CDR3 DNA follows: TGTGCCAGCAGCTTAGAAGGGGGGGTCTCCTACGAGCAGTACGTC. It is translated as CASSLEGGVSYEQYV. This chain joins TRBV7-2 and TRBJ2-7; D might be TRBD2 (7 bases). This CDR3 region has 15 residues. V dropped 1 base and J dropped 0 bases, with 10 bases sitting between them. CDR1 SGHTA and CDR2 FQGNSA come from the germline V gene.

This clonotype was found many times. The rearrangement uses TRBV29-1 and TRBJ2-5, with D tentatively TRBD2 (6 bases). The V end was cut by 4 bases, the J end by 2 bases, with 14 bases between. CDR1 and CDR2 from the germline V gene are SQVTM and ANQGSEA. The CDR3 is made up of 14 amino acids. The chain's CDR3 is CSVGSGSGQETQYF. For the CDR3, the DNA is TGCAGCGTTGGGTCTGGTAGCGGTCAAGAGACCCAGTACTTC. Filled out from reference TRBV29-1 and TRBJ2-5, the complete variable domain reads SAVISQKPSRDICQRGTSLTIQCQVDSQVTMMFWYRQQPGQSLTLIATANQGSEATYESGFVIDKFPISRPNLTFSTLTVSNMSPEDSSIYLCSVGSGSGQETQYFGPGTRLLVL.

This clonotype was observed at least ten times. CDR3 nucleotide sequence: TGTGCCAGCAGCCGCCGAGGAGATACGCAGTATTTT. This translates into CASSRRGDTQYF. J is TRBJ2-3 and V is TRBV6-2 or TRBV6-3; no clear D. CDR1 and CDR2 (germline): MNHEY, SVGEGT. V was clipped by 6 bases and J by 5 bases, with 9 bases between them. There are 12 residues in the CDR3.

This clonotype occurred a few times. The chain combines TRBV29-1 with TRBJ1-2; 10 nucleotides align to TRBD1. The CDR3 is 12 residues long. CDR1 and CDR2 from the germline V gene are SQVTM and ANQGSEA. V dropped 5 bases and J dropped 8; count of bases not matched to a gene: 5. CDR3 residues: CSVRQGAGGYTF. DNA for the CDR3: TGCAGCGTTCGACAGGGGGCAGGAGGCTACACCTTC.

The CDR3 loop reads CSVTQGTDTQYF. The DNA of the CDR3 is TGCAGCGTTACCCAGGGGACAGATACGCAGTATTTT. The rearrangement links TRBV29-1 to TRBJ2-3; a weak D match, TRBD1 (6 bases). The CDR3 totals 12 residues. V lost 5 bases and J 3 bases, leaving 9 bases between the germline ends. The V gene's germline CDR1 is SQVTM and CDR2 ANQGSEA.